The text below deals with one T cell receptor (beta chain). The V and J ends lost 4 bases and 4 bases, in that order; junction bases with no gene match: 4. The CDR3 sequence is 14 residues long. Germline V gene data show CDR1 as SGHNT and CDR2 as YYREEE (reference sequence). Data came from immunoSEQ multiplex PCR; TCRdb stores just in-frame clones and leaves some out. This table holds 65,000 to 80,000 clones, about 92% found once. These data come from a study of T cell changes during pregnancy in multiple sclerosis. This sequence joins TRBV5-4 and TRBJ2-5, with 10 bases lining up with TRBD2. This receptor was identified in a female donor with multiple sclerosis, enrolled in a pregnancy study. The source material was peripheral blood, sampled in the second trimester of pregnancy. CDR3 nucleotides: TGTGCCAGCAGCCTAAGCGGGGGGGCAGAGACCCAGTACTTC. This encodes CASSLSGGAETQYF.